Presented here are 25 T cell receptor beta chains from one specimen sequenced in a study of identical twins. Using its own MiXCR run on the 5' RACE reads, TCRdb lists one record per CDR3 protein. The sample shows around 340,000 distinct CDR3 sequences, 9% to 10% of them seen only once. The source material was naive T cells sorted from blood. These receptors originate from a woman aged 50 to 65 in good health.

This clonotype was detected only a few times. The chain employs TRBV12-3 or TRBV12-4 and TRBJ1-4; tentatively, D is TRBD1 (6 bases). The CDR3 consists of 15 residues. Trimming removed 7 bases from V and 2 bases from J, with 14 bases in between. CDR3 nucleotides: TGTGCCAGCAATGGTGGGGGGCTGACTAATGAAAAACTGTTTTTT. The encoded protein is CASNGGGLTNEKLFF.

This sequence joins TRBV24-1 and TRBJ2-1; 11 nucleotides align to TRBD1. Germline loops: CDR1 KGHDR, CDR2 SFDVKD. There are 16 residues in the CDR3. Trimming took 3 bases from V and 2 from J; bases not matched to a gene: 2. The chain's CDR3 is CATSDPDRGPYNEQFF. CDR3 nucleotides: TGTGCCACCAGTGATCCGGACAGGGGGCCCTACAATGAGCAGTTCTTC.

The table lists this clonotype with a few counts. The genes are TRBV20-1 and TRBJ2-1, with TRBD2 as a possible D gene (6 bases). CDR1 is DFQATT, CDR2 SNEGSKA, per germline (reference sequence). This CDR3 region has 11 residues. The CDR3 loop reads CSGGSYNEQFF. The CDR3 DNA sequence: TGCAGCGGGGGCTCCTACAATGAGCAGTTCTTC.

This chain connects TRBV20-1 to TRBJ2-1; 9 bases agree with TRBD1. The germline CDR1 and CDR2 sequences are DFQATT and SNEGSKA (reference sequence). V gave up 5 bases and J gave up 6 bases; unmatched junction bases: 8. The CDR3 totals 14 residues. As DNA, the CDR3 is TGCAGTGCTCCGCAGGACAGGGGTAGCAATGAGCAGTTCTTC. It codes for CSAPQDRGSNEQFF.

This chain uses TRBV20-1 with TRBJ2-2, with 12 bases matching TRBD2. The V gene end was trimmed by 1 base and the J gene end by 7 bases; junction bases not matched to a gene: 10. The CDR3 runs 17 residues. CDR1 is DFQATT and CDR2 is SNEGSKA in the germline V gene (reference sequence). The CDR3 DNA reads TGCAGTGCTAGAGCGCCTAGCGGGAGGGCCTCGTACGGGGAGCTGTTTTTT. Its translation is CSARAPSGRASYGELFF.

The sample holds many counts of this clonotype. The rearrangement uses TRBV20-1 and TRBJ2-5, with D unclear. V lost 6 bases, J lost 5 bases, and 19 bases lay in between. This CDR3 is built from 14 residues. CDR1 DFQATT and CDR2 SNEGSKA come from the germline V gene (reference sequence). For the CDR3, the DNA is TGCAGTGCACACGATAGAGCATGGATGGAGACCCAGTACTTC. Encoded protein: CSAHDRAWMETQYF.

This clonotype was detected ten times or more. Here the CDR3 reads CSAREVGGYEQYF. The CDR3 bases are TGCAGTGCCCGGGAGGTCGGGGGCTACGAGCAGTACTTC. The chain is built from TRBV29-1 and TRBJ2-7; 7 nucleotides agree with TRBD2. The V gene's germline CDR1 is SQVTM and CDR2 ANQGSEA. This CDR3 is built from 13 residues.

The V and J genes are TRBV18 and TRBJ1-5; tentatively, D is TRBD1 (6 bases). Germline V gives CDR1 KGHSH, CDR2 LQKENI. Trimming removed 6 bases at V and 9 bases at J, with 18 bases between. The CDR3 length is 14 residues. The CDR3 nucleotides read TGTGCCAGCTCGTCGGGACACGAAAGTCCGCCCCAGCATTTT. As protein: CASSSGHESPPQHF.

This rearrangement joins TRBV4-1 to TRBJ2-1, with 7 bases lining up with TRBD2. The CDR3 extends over 16 amino acids. The V and J ends lost 1 base and 10 bases, in that order; junction bases with no gene match: 13. Germline V gives CDR1 MGHRA, CDR2 YSYEKL. CDR3 amino acids: CASSQAGGSFPTEQFF. CDR3 sequence (DNA): TGCGCCAGCAGCCAAGCCGGCGGGAGCTTCCCAACAGAGCAGTTCTTC.

This clonotype appeared many times. The chain links TRBV29-1 to TRBJ2-7; 14 bases are shared with TRBD2. CDR1 SQVTM and CDR2 ANQGSEA come from the germline V gene. This CDR3 contains 16 residues. V shed 4 bases and J 3 bases; nucleotides not matched to a gene: 8. The CDR3 here is CSVGGRGLAGVYEQYF. The CDR3, as DNA: TGCAGCGTTGGGGGTAGGGGACTAGCGGGAGTCTACGAGCAGTACTTC.

This chain joins TRBV5-1 and TRBJ2-5; 7 bases map to TRBD2. V lost 4 bases, J lost 6 bases, and 9 bases stayed unmatched. The CDR3 runs to 14 residues. Germline CDR1 is SGHRS and CDR2 is YFSETQ. DNA of the CDR3: TGCGCCAGCAGCCTGAGCGGGACGGGGCAGACCCAGTACTTC. Translation: CASSLSGTGQTQYF.

This clonotype was counted at least ten times. The chain couples TRBV10-3 to TRBJ1-5, with no clear D. The V end was cut by 3 bases, the J end by 8 bases, with 8 bases between. The germline gives CDR1 ENHRY, CDR2 SYGVKD. The CDR3 covers 12 residues. The CDR3 nucleotides are TGTGCCATCAGTGAATTCCGGGAGCCCCAGCATTTT. It translates to CAISEFREPQHF.

This clonotype has more than one count but fewer than ten. The rearrangement uses TRBV4-1 and TRBJ2-1; 7 bases map to TRBD2. CDR3 length: 16 amino acids. V was pared by 2 bases and J by 0 bases, with 4 bases of the junction left unmatched. Germline CDR1 and CDR2: MGHRA and YSYEKL. The CDR3 DNA is TGCGCCAGCAGCCAAACGACTAGCCACTCCTACAATGAGCAGTTCTTC. Translation: CASSQTTSHSYNEQFF.

This clonotype was found a few times. The chain links TRBV6-2 or TRBV6-3 to TRBJ2-7; 8 bases are a match to TRBD2. Germline assignment: CDR1 MNHEY and CDR2 SVGEGT. CDR3 length equals 14 residues. V lost 6 bases and J lost 3; bases outside the gene matches: 7. The CDR3 sequence: CASSPGLADYEQYF. The DNA of the CDR3 is TGTGCCAGCAGCCCAGGACTAGCTGACTACGAGCAGTACTTC.

There are a few counts of this clonotype. J is TRBJ1-5 and V is TRBV4-1; TRBD1 matches at 7 bases. After removal of 5 bases from V and 5 bases from J, the junction contained 15 bases not matched to a gene. This CDR3 comprises 17 residues. From germline, CDR1 is MGHRA and CDR2 YSYEKL. CDR3 residues: CASSSTGDPEWDQPQHF. CDR3 DNA sequence: TGCGCCAGCAGCTCCACAGGGGACCCAGAGTGGGATCAGCCCCAGCATTTT.

Only a few counts were recorded for this clonotype. The gene calls are TRBV7-9 and TRBJ1-4, with D possibly TRBD1 on 5 matching bases. Germline V gene lookup returns CDR1 SEHNR and CDR2 FQNEAQ (reference sequence). V dropped 8 bases and J dropped 7 bases, with 17 bases sitting between them. CDR3 length: 14 amino acids. The CDR3 DNA reads as TGTGCCAGCTCCCAGTACCAGGGTCGTGAAAAACTGTTTTTT. This translates into CASSQYQGREKLFF.

This clonotype was recorded at least ten times. The genes are TRBV4-1 and TRBJ1-1; the D gene is possibly TRBD1 (5 bases). CDR1 and CDR2 (germline): MGHRA, YSYEKL. Trimming stripped 1 base from V and 6 bases from J, with 9 bases between. The CDR3 runs to 13 residues. CDR3 residues: CASSQVSRAEAFF. The CDR3 DNA is TGCGCCAGCAGCCAAGTATCCAGGGCTGAAGCTTTCTTT.

A word on this clonotype: A clone one base away is much larger, so this may be a read error. The CDR3: CSVYLTGGNQPLHF. The CDR3 DNA sequence: TGCAGCGTTTACCTAACAGGGGGCAATCAGCCCCTGCATTTT. The chain carries TRBV29-1 and TRBJ1-5; TRBD1 matches 9 bases. The CDR3 is 14 residues long. In germline, CDR1 is SQVTM, CDR2 ANQGSEA. Full variable domain (remainder filled in from reference TRBV29-1 and TRBJ1-5): SAVISQKPSRDICQRGTSLTIQCQVDSQVTMMFWYRQQPGQSLTLIATANQGSEATYESGFVIDKFPISRPNLTFSTLTVSNMSPEDSSIYLCSVYLTGGNQPLHFGDGTRLSIL.

This clonotype was seen at least ten times. The J gene is TRBJ2-1, the V gene TRBV20-1, with a tentative D call TRBD2 (6 bases). The CDR3 loop spans 12 amino acids. The germline V and J ends were trimmed by 5 bases and 4 bases, with 9 bases remaining between them. CDR1 is DFQATT, CDR2 SNEGSKA, per germline (reference sequence). The CDR3 sequence: CSAWGVYNEQFF. The CDR3 DNA follows: TGCAGTGCTTGGGGGGTGTACAATGAGCAGTTCTTC.

This chain uses TRBV6-2 or TRBV6-3 with TRBJ1-1, with 9 nucleotides matching TRBD1. J lost 6 bases, V lost 6 bases, and 8 bases had no gene match. The CDR3 runs 14 residues. Germline CDR1 is MNHEY and CDR2 is SVGEGT. CDR3 protein: CASRRQGEFSEAFF. CDR3 nucleotides: TGTGCCAGCAGGCGACAGGGGGAGTTCTCTGAAGCTTTCTTT.

V usage is TRBV5-4 and J usage is TRBJ1-5; D might be TRBD1 (6 bases). The CDR3 has 15 amino acids. CDR1 is SGHNT and CDR2 is YYREEE in the germline V gene (reference sequence). V was trimmed by 3 bases and J by 5 bases, leaving 15 bases between them. CDR3 sequence reads: CASSSAGAVHQPQHF. For the CDR3, the DNA is TGTGCCAGCAGCTCCGCGGGGGCAGTACATCAGCCCCAGCATTTT.

The chain recombines TRBV27 with TRBJ2-3, with 7 nucleotides matching TRBD2. The CDR3 loop spans 15 amino acids. The germline gives CDR1 MNHEY, CDR2 SMNVEV (reference sequence). With V trimmed by 7 bases and J by 1 base, 8 bases remained unmatched. The CDR3 DNA is TGTGCCAGCACCCCTTGGGAGGGAGGCACAGATACGCAGTATTTT. This translates into CASTPWEGGTDTQYF.

The chain has TRBV3-1 and TRBJ2-2, with no clear D. V lost 1 base to trimming and J lost 2 bases, with 8 bases between them. CDR3 size: 15 residues. Germline-derived CDR1 and CDR2 are LGHDT and YNNKEL (reference sequence). This chain's CDR3 is CASSQAPDNTGELFF. DNA for the CDR3: TGTGCCAGCAGCCAAGCTCCAGACAACACCGGGGAGCTGTTTTTT.

The V call is TRBV10-3, the J call TRBJ1-2; TRBD1 might be the D (5 bases). The CDR3 totals 13 residues. The ends were cut back, 6 bases at V and 2 bases at J, with 10 bases in the middle. Germline CDR1 and CDR2: ENHRY and SYGVKD. The CDR3 DNA follows: TGTGCCATCAGCCCCGGACAAAACTATGGCTACACCTTC. The encoded protein is CAISPGQNYGYTF.

V usage is TRBV5-1 and J usage is TRBJ2-1, with 11 nucleotides matching TRBD1. The V gene's germline CDR1 is SGHRS and CDR2 YFSETQ. This CDR3 comprises 16 residues. The V and J ends lost 2 bases and 2 bases, in that order; junction bases with no gene match: 3. The DNA of the CDR3 is TGCGCCAGCAGCTTAAGGACAGGGGGCACCTACAATGAGCAGTTCTTC. Its protein product is CASSLRTGGTYNEQFF.